This TCR beta chain was sequenced for a study of radiotherapy plus CTLA-4 blockade in lung cancer. Sequenced by immunoSEQ multiplex PCR; TCRdb stores in-frame clones only, minus some. The table lists fewer than 100,000 clones, under 90% of them singletons. This receptor was taken from a human donor with non-small cell lung cancer who had stable disease on radiotherapy plus ipilimumab. This sample comprised peripheral blood, obtained from a patient treated with radiotherapy plus ipilimumab.

CDR3 sequence (DNA): TGCGCCAGCAGCCTACCCGCGGGACAGGGCCACAACAGATCCTATAATTCACCCCTCCACTTT. Translating it yields CASSLPAGQGHNRSYNSPLHF. The J gene is TRBJ1-6, the V gene TRBV4-1, with TRBD1 matching over 9 bases. There are 21 residues in the CDR3. The ends lost 4 bases at V and 1 base at J; junction bases unmatched: 17. The germline gives CDR1 MGHRA, CDR2 YSYEKL.